Listed here is a single T cell receptor beta chain. This specimen belongs to a study of blood T cell repertoires in COVID-19. Background on the study: Italy, Spain and the United States were the sources of the convalescent and acute COVID-19 samples. Sources were T cells, B-cell-depleted T cells, or PBMCs; the material itself was cDNA or gDNA.

Germline V gives CDR1 SGHRS, CDR2 YFSETQ. V lost 0 bases and J lost 0; bases outside the gene matches: 3. The CDR3 consists of 15 residues. The protocol was immunoSEQ multiplex PCR, while the TCRdb copy is restricted to in-frame clones and leaves out a portion. The sample lists hundreds of thousands of clones; approximately 81% were seen once. Specimen: peripheral blood. The genes are TRBV5-1 and TRBJ2-7, with 7 bases lining up with TRBD1. The sequence was obtained from a woman younger than 35 with acute or convalescent COVID-19. The DNA for the CDR3 is TGCGCCAGCAGCTTGGGGCCAGGGGGCTCCTACGAGCAGTACTTC. It is translated as CASSLGPGGSYEQYF.